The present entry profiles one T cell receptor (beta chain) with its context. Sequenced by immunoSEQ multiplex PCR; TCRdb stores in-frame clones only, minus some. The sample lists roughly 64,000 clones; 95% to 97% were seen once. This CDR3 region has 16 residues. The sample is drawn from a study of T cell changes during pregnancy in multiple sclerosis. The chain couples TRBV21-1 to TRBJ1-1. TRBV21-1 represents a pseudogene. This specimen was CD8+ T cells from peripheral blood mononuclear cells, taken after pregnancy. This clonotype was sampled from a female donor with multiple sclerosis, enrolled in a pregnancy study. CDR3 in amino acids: CAAAYSRGEMNTEAFF. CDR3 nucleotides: TGTGCCGCGGCCTACTCTCGAGGCGAGATGAACACTGAAGCTTTCTTT.